This T cell receptor (beta chain) was documented in a study of shared clonotypes between healthy human individuals. Study details: Every donor yielded three CD4 naive, three CD4 memory, two CD8 naive and one CD8 memory plate.

Study-wide findings and caveats: All-four-donor shared clonotypes had higher generation probabilities than non-shared clonotypes did. Generally, estimated richness proved larger in naive subsets than it did in memory subsets.

Samples underwent the assay at deep level. Repertoires were generated with immunoSEQ multiplex PCR, while TCRdb's copy carries only in-frame clones and drops some. The table includes more than 400,000 clones, about 96% detected once. With respect to this clone: The antigen remains undetermined.

The CDR3 runs to 13 residues. Germline values: CDR1 MDHEN, CDR2 SYDVKM. This TCR was recovered from a woman under 40 in good health. This rearrangement joins TRBV28 to TRBJ2-5; the match to TRBD1 covers 7 bases. The DNA matches TRBJ2-7 better at its end, which makes the J call doubtful. The sample was naive CD4+ T cells sorted from blood. The subset was: CD45RA+ positively selected. The CDR3 sequence is CASLVRGRYEQYF. CDR3 in DNA: TGTGCCAGCCTCGTCAGGGGGAGATACGAGCAGTACTTC.